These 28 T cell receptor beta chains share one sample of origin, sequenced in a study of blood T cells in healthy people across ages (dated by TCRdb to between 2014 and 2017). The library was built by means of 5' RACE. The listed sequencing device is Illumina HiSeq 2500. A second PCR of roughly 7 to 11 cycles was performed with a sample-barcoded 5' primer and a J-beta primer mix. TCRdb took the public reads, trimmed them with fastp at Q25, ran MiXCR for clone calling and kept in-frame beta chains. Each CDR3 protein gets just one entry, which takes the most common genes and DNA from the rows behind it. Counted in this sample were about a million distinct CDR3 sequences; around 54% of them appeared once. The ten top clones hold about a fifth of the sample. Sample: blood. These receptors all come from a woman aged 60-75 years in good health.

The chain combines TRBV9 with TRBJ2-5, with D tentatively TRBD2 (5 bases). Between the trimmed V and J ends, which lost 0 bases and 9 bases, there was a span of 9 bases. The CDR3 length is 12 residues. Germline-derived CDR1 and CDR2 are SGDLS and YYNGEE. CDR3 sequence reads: CASSVGAGAQYF. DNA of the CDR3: TGTGCCAGCAGCGTAGGGGCCGGGGCCCAGTACTTC.

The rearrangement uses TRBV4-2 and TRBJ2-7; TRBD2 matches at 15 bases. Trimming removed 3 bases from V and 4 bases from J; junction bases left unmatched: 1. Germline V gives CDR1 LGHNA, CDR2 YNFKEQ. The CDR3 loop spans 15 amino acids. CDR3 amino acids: CASSHGLAGGYEQYF. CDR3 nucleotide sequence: TGTGCCAGCAGCCATGGACTAGCGGGAGGGTACGAGCAGTACTTC.

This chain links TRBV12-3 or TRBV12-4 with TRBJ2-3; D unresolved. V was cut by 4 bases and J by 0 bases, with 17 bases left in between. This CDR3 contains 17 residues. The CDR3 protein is CASSSSLLRDSTDTQYF. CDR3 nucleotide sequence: TGTGCCAGCAGTTCTTCACTTCTCCGAGACAGCACAGATACGCAGTATTTT.

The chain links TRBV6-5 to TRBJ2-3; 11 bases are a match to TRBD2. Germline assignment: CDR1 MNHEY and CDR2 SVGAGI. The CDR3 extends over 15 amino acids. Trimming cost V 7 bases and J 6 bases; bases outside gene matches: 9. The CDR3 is CASTLAGGPFDTQYF. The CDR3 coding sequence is TGTGCCAGCACCTTAGCGGGAGGGCCGTTCGATACGCAGTATTTT.

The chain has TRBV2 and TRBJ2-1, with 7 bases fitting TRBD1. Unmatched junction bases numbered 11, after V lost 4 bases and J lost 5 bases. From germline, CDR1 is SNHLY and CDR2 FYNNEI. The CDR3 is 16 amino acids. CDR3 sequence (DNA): TGTGCCAGCAGTGGCTCTGACAGGGCGGCAGACAATGAGCAGTTCTTC. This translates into CASSGSDRAADNEQFF.

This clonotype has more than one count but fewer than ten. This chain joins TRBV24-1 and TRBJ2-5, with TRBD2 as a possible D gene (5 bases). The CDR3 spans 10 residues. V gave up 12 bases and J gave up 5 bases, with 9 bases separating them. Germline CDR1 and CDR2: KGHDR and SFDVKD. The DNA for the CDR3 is TGTGCCCCGACGGGGGAGACCCAGTACTTC. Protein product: CAPTGETQYF.

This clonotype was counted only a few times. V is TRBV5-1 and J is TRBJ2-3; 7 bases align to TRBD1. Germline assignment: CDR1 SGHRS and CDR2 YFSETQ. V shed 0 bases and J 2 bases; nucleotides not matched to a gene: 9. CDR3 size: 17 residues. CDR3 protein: CASSLARQGLSTDTQYF. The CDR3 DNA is TGCGCCAGCAGCTTGGCCAGACAGGGTTTATCCACAGATACGCAGTATTTT. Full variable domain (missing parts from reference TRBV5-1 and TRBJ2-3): KAGVTQTPRYLIKTRGQQVTLSCSPISGHRSVSWYQQTPGQGLQFLFEYFSETQRNKGNFPGRFSGRQFSNSRSEMNVSTLELGDSALYLCASSLARQGLSTDTQYFGPGTRLTVL.

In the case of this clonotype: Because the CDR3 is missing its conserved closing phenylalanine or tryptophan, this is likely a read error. The CDR3: CASSQGGGSRHNEQFL. CDR3 nucleotides: TGTGCCAGCAGCCAAGGAGGAGGGAGTCGACACAATGAGCAGTTCCTC. The genes are TRBV4-2 and TRBJ2-1; TRBD2 might be the D (6 bases). Deletions cut 1 base from V and 5 bases from J, with 15 bases between. CDR3 length equals 16 residues. Per germline, CDR1 LGHNA and CDR2 YNFKEQ.

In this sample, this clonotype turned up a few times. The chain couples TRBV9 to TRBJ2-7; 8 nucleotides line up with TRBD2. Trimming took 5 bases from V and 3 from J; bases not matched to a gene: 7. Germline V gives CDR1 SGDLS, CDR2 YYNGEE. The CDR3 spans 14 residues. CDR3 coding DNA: TGTGCCAGCAGAGCCGGGACTAGGGGCTACGAGCAGTACTTC. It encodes CASRAGTRGYEQYF.

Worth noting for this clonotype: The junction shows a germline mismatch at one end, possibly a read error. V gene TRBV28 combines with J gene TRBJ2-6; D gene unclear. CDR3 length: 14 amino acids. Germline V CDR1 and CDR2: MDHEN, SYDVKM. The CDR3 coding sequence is TGTGCCAGCACCCGGCTCGATTCGGCCAGCGTCCTGACTTTC. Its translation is CASTRLDSASVLTF.

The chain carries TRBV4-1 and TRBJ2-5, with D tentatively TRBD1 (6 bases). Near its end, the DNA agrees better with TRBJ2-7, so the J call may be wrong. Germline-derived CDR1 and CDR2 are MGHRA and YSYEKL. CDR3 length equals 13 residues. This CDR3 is CASSQDPGDEQYF. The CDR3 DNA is TGCGCCAGCAGCCAAGATCCAGGGGACGAGCAGTACTTC.

CDR3 protein: CASNWGGTTYEQYF. The CDR3 nucleotides read TGTGCCAGCAATTGGGGGGGAACTACTTACGAGCAGTACTTC. The chain employs TRBV28 and TRBJ2-5; 7 bases map to TRBD2. The DNA end is a closer match to TRBJ2-7, so the J assignment may be wrong. This CDR3 region has 14 residues. Germline lookup yields CDR1 MDHEN and CDR2 SYDVKM.

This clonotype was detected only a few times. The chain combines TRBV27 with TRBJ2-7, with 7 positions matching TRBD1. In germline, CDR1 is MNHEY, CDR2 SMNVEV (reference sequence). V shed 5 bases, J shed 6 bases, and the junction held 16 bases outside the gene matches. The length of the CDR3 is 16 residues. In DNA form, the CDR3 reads TGTGCCAGCAGTGCTCAACAGGGGCCTCCCTCTTTCGAGCAGTACTTC. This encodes CASSAQQGPPSFEQYF.

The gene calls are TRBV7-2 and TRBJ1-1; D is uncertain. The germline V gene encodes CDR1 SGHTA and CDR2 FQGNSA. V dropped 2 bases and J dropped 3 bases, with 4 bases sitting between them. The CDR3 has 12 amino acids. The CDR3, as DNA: TGTGCCAGCAGCTTAAGGTACACTGAAGCTTTCTTT. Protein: CASSLRYTEAFF.

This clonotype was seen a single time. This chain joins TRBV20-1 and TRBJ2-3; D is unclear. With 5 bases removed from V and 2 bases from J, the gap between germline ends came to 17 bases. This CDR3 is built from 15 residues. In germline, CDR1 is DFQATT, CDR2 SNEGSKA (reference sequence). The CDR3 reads CSAQPGRANTDTQYF. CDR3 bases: TGCAGTGCTCAACCCGGACGGGCCAACACAGATACGCAGTATTTT.

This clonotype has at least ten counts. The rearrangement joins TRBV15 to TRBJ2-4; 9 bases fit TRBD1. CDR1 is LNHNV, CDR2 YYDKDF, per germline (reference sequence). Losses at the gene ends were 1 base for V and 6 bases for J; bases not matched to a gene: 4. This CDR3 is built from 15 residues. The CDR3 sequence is CATSRVGDRVNIQYF. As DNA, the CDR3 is TGTGCCACCAGCAGAGTTGGGGACAGGGTAAACATTCAGTACTTC.

Here the CDR3 reads CASSFLLPPETQYF. The CDR3 bases are TGTGCCAGCAGCTTTTTGTTACCCCCAGAGACCCAGTACTTC. V is TRBV7-2 and J is TRBJ2-5; unclear D gene. In germline, CDR1 is SGHTA, CDR2 FQGNSA. This CDR3 has 14 amino acids. V lost 3 bases, J lost 4 bases, and 12 bases lay in between.

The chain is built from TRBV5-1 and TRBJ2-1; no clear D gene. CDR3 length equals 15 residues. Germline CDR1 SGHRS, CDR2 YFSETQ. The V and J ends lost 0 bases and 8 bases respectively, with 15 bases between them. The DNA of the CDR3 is TGCGCCAGCAGCTTGGAAAACCCTTTGTTCGATGAGCAGTTCTTC. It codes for CASSLENPLFDEQFF.

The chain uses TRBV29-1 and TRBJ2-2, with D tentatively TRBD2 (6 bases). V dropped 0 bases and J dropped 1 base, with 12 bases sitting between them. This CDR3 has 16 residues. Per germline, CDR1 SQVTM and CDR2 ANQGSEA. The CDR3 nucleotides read TGCAGCGTTGAAGATCGTCTAGCGAGGAACACCGGGGAGCTGTTTTTT. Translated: CSVEDRLARNTGELFF.

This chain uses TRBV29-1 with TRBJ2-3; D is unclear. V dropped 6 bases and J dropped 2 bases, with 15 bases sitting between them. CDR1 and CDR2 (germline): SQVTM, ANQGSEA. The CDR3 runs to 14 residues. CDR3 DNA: TGCAGCGTCGGCCTTAGGTCCACCACAGATACGCAGTATTTT. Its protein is CSVGLRSTTDTQYF.

The CDR3 nucleotides read TGTGCCAGCAGACTGTCCCTGGGGGCAGATGTGCAGTATTTT. It translates to CASRLSLGADVQYF. The rearrangement links TRBV12-3 or TRBV12-4 to TRBJ2-3; D possibly corresponds to TRBD1 (6 bases). The CDR3 is made up of 14 amino acids. Trimming stripped 6 bases from V and 11 bases from J, with 21 bases between.

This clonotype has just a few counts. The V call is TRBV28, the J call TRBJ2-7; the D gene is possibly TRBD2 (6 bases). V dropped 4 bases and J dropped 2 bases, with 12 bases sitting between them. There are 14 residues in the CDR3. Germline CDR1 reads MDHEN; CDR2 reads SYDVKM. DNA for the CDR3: TGTGCCAGCAGTTGGAGGGGAAGCACCTACGAGCAGTACTTC. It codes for CASSWRGSTYEQYF.

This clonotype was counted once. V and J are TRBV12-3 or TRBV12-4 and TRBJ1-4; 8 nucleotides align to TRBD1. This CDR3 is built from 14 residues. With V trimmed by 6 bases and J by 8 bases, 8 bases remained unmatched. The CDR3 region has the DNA TGTGCCAGCAGACACGACAGGGGTATAGAAAAACTGTTTTTT. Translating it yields CASRHDRGIEKLFF.

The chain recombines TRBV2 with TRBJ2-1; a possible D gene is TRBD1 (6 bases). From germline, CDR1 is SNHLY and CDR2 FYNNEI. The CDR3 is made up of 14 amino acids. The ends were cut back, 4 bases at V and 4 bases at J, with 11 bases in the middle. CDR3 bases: TGTGCCAGCAGTGTCCGGGACACTTACAATGAGCAGTTCTTC. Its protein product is CASSVRDTYNEQFF.

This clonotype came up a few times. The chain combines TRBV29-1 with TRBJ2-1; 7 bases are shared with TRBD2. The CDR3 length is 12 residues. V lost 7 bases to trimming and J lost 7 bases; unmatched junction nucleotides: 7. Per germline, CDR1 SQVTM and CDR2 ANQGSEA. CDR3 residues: CSERTSDNEQFF. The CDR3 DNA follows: TGCAGCGAGCGGACTAGTGATAATGAGCAGTTCTTC.

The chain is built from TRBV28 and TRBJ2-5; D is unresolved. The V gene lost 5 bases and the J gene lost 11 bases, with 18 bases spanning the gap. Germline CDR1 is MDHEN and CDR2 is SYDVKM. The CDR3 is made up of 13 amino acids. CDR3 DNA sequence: TGTGCCAGCAGTCCCGGACGGATGGTCCTTCAGTACTTC. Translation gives CASSPGRMVLQYF.

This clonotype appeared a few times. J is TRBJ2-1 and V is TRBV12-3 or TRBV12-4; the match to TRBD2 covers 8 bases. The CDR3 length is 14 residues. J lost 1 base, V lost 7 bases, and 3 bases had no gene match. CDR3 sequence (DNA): TGTGCCAGCAATCGGGGGGGATCCTACAATGAGCAGTTCTTC. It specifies CASNRGGSYNEQFF.

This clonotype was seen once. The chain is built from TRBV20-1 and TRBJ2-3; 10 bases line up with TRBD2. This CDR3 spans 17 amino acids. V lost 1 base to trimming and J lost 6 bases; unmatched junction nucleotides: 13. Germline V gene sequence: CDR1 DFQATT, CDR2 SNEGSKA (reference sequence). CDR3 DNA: TGCAGTGCTAGAGTTCCATGGAGGCTAGCGGGAGTGGATACGCAGTATTTT. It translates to CSARVPWRLAGVDTQYF.